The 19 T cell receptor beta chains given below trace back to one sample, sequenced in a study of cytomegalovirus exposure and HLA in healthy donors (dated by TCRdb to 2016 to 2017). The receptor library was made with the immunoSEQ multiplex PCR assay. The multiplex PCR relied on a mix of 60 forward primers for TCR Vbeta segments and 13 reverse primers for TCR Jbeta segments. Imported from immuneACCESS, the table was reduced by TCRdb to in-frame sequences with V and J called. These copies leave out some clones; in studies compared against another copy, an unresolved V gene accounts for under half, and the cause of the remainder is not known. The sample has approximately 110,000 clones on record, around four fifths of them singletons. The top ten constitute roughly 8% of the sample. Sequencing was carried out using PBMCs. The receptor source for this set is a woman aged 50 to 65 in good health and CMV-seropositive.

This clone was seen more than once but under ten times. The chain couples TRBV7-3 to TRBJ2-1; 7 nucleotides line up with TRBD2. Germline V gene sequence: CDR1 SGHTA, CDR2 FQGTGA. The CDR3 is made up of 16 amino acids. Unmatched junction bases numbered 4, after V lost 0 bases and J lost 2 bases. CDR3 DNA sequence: TGTGCCAGCAGCTTAACGAGCGGGGCCCCCTACAATGAGCAGTTCTTC. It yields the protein CASSLTSGAPYNEQFF.

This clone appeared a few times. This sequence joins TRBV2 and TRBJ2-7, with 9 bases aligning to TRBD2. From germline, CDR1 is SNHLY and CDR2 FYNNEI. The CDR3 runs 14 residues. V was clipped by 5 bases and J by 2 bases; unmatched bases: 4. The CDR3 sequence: CASSLAGDPYEQYF. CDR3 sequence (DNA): TGTGCCAGCAGTTTAGCGGGGGACCCCTACGAGCAGTACTTC. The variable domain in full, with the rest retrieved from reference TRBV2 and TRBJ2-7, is EPEVTQTPSHQVTQMGQEVILRCVPISNHLYFYWYRQILGQKVEFLVSFYNNEISEKSEIFDDQFSVERPDGSNFTLKIRSTKLEDSAMYFCASSLAGDPYEQYFGPGTRLTVT.

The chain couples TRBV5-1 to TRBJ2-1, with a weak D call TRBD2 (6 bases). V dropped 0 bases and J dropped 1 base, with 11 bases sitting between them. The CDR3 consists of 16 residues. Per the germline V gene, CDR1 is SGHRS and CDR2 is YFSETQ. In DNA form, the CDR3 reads TGCGCCAGCAGCTTGGAAGGGACTCTGTCCTACAATGAGCAGTTCTTC. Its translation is CASSLEGTLSYNEQFF.

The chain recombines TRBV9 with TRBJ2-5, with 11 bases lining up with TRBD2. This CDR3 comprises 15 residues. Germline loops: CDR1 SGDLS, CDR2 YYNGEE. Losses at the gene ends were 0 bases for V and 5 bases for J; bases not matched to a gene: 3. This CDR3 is CASSVGTSGYETQYF. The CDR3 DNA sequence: TGTGCCAGCAGCGTAGGGACTAGCGGGTACGAGACCCAGTACTTC.

CDR3 nucleotide sequence: TGTGCCATCAGTCTACCGACTAGCGGGGCGTCGGATCCCTATGGCACAGATACGCAGTATTTT. Its protein product is CAISLPTSGASDPYGTDTQYF. V usage is TRBV10-3 and J usage is TRBJ2-3; 11 bases agree with TRBD2. Germline V gene data show CDR1 as ENHRY and CDR2 as SYGVKD. J lost 1 base, V lost 5 bases, and 20 bases had no gene match. The CDR3 is made up of 21 amino acids.

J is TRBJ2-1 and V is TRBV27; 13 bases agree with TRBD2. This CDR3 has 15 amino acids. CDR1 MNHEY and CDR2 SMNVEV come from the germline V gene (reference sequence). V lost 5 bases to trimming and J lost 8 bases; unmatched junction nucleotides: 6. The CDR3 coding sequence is TGTGCCAGCAGTCCCCGACTAGCGGGGGGCTATGAGCAGTTCTTC. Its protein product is CASSPRLAGGYEQFF.

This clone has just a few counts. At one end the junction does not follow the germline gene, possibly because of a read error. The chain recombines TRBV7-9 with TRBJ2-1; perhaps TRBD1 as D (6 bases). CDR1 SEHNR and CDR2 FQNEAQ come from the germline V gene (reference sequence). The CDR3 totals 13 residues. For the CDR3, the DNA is TGTTCCAGCAGCCCTACGAGGGGGAATGAGCAGTTCTTC. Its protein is CSSSPTRGNEQFF.

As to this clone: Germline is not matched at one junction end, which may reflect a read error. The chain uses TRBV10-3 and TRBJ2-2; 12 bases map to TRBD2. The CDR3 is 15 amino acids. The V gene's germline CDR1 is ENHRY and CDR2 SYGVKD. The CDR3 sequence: CATSYGLAGTGELFF. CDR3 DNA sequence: TGTGCCACCAGTTATGGACTAGCGGGGACCGGGGAGCTGTTTTTT.

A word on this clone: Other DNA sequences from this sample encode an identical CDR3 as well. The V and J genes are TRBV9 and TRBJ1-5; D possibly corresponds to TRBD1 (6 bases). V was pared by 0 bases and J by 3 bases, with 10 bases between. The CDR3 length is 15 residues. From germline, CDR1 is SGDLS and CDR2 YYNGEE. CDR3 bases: TGTGCCAGCAGCGTAGGGGGGCAAGACAATCAGCCCCAGCATTTT. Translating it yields CASSVGGQDNQPQHF.

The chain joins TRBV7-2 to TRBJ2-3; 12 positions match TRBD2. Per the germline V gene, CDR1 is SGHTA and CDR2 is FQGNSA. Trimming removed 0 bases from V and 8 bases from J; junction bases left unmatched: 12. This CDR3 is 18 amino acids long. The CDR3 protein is CASSLAWASGGAGGTQYF. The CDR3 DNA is TGTGCCAGCAGCTTAGCATGGGCTAGCGGGGGGGCCGGGGGTACGCAGTATTTT.

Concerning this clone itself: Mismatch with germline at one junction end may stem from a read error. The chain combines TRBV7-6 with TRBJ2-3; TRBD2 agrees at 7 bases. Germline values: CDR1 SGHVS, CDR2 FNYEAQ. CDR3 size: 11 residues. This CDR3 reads CASSLGDYYHF. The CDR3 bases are TGTGCCAGCAGCTTAGGGGACTACTACCATTTT.

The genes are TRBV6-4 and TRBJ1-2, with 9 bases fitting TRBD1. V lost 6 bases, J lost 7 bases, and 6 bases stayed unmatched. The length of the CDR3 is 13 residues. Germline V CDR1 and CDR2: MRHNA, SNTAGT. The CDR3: CASRPTGGFGYTF. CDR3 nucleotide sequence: TGTGCCAGCAGACCCACAGGGGGCTTTGGCTACACCTTC.

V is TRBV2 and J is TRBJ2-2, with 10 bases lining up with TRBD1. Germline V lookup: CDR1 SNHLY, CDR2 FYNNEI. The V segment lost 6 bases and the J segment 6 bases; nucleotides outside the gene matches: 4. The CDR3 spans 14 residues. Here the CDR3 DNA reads TGTGCCAGCAGGCGGACAGGGGGGCCCGGGGAGCTGTTTTTT. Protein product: CASRRTGGPGELFF.

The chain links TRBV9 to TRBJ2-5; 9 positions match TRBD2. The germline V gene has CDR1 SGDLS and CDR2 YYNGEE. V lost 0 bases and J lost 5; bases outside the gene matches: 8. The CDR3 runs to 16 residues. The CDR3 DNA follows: TGTGCCAGCAGCGTAGACCGCGGGAGGGCCGCCGAGACCCAGTACTTC. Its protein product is CASSVDRGRAAETQYF. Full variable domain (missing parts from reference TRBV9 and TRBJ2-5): DSGVTQTPKHLITATGQRVTLRCSPRSGDLSVYWYQQSLDQGLQFLIQYYNGEERAKGNILERFSAQQFPDLHSELNLSSLELGDSALYFCASSVDRGRAAETQYFGPGTRLLVL.

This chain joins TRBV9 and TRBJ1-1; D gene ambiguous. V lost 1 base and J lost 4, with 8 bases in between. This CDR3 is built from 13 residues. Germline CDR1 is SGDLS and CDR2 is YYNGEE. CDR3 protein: CASSVIRSTEAFF. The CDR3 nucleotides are TGTGCCAGCAGCGTAATCAGGTCCACTGAAGCTTTCTTT.

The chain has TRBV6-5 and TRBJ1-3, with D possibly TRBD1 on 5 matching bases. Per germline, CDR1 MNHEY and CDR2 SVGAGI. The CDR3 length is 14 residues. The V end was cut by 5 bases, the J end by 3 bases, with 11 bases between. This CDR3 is CASSRGEGGNTIYF. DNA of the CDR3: TGTGCCAGCAGTCGGGGGGAAGGTGGAAACACCATATATTTT.

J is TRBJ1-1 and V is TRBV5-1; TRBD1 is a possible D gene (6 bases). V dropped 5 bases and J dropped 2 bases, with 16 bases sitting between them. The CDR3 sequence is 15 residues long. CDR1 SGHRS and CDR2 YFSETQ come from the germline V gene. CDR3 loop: CASSSGTLLNTEAFF. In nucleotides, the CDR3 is TGCGCCAGCAGTTCCGGGACACTTCTTAACACTGAAGCTTTCTTT.

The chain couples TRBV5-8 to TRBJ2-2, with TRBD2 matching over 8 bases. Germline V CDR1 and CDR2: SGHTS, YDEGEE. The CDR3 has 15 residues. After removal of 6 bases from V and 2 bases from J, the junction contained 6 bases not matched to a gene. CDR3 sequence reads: CASTGTSPNTGELFF. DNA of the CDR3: TGTGCCAGCACCGGGACTAGTCCTAACACCGGGGAGCTGTTTTTT.

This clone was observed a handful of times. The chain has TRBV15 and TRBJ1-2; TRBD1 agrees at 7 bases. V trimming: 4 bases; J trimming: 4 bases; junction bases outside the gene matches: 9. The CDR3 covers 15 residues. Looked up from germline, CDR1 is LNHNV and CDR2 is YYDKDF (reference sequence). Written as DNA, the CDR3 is TGTGCCACCAGCACCTCCCCGACAGGGACCTATGGCTACACCTTC. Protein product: CATSTSPTGTYGYTF.